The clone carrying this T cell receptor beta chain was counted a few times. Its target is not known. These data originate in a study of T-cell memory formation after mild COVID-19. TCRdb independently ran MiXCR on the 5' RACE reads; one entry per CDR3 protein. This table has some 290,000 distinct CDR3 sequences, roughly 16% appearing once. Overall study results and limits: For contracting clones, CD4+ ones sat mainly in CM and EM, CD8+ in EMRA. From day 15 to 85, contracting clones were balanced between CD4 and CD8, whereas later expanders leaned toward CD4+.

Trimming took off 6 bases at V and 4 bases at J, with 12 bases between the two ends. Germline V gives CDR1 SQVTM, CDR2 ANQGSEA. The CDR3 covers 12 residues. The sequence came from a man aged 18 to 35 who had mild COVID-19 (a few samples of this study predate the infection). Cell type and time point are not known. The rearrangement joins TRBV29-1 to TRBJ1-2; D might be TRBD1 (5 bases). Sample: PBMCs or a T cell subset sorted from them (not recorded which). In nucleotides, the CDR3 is TGCAGCGTCCGGATAGGGACCTATGGCTACACCTTC. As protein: CSVRIGTYGYTF.